The clone carrying this T cell receptor (beta chain) has ten or more counts. Antigen: not known. These data belong to a study of early T cells in non-severe SARS-CoV-2 infection. Looking at the study overall: Alpha and beta chains were unpaired, from unsorted whole-blood bulk RNA. Broader study findings: Comparison of clonotypes with VDJdb favored anti-spike CD8 responses while missing private and CD4 specificities.

In the library, individual cDNA molecules carried attached unique molecular identifiers. A single record per CDR3 protein comes from TCRdb applying MiXCR to the 5' RACE reads. The sample lists 50,000 to 65,000 distinct CDR3 sequences; less than 9.5% were seen once. The CDR3 spans 13 residues. V dropped 8 bases and J dropped 6; count of bases not matched to a gene: 7. Germline assignment: CDR1 SNHLY and CDR2 FYNNEI. Input material: whole blood. This receptor was obtained from an adult who was a healthcare worker with PCR-confirmed SARS-CoV-2 infection or an uninfected control (not recorded which). The V and J genes are TRBV2 and TRBJ2-1; TRBD1 aligns across 7 bases. DNA for the CDR3: TGTGCCAGCGGAGGACAGGTTGGCAATGAGCAGTTCTTC. Translation gives CASGGQVGNEQFF. The variable domain in full, with the rest retrieved from reference TRBV2 and TRBJ2-1, is EPEVTQTPSHQVTQMGQEVILRCVPISNHLYFYWYRQILGQKVEFLVSFYNNEISEKSEIFDDQFSVERPDGSNFTLKIRSTKLEDSAMYFCASGGQVGNEQFFGPGTRLTVL.